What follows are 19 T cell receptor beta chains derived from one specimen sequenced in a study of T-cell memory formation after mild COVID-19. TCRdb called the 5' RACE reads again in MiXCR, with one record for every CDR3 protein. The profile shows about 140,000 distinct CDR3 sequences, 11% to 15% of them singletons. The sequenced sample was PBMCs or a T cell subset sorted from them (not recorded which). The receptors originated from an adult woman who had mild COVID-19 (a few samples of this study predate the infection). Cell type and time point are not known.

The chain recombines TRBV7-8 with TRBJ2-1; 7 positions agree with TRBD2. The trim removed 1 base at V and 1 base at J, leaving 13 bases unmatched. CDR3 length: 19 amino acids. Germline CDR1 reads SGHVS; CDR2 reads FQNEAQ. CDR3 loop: CASSLVGQGGSRSYNEQFF. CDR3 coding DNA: TGTGCCAGCAGCTTAGTTGGTCAGGGAGGGAGTAGGTCCTACAATGAGCAGTTCTTC.

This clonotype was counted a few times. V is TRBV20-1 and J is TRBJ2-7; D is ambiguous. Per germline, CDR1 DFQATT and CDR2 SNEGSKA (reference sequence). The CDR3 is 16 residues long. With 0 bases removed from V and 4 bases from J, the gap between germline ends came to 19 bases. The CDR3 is CSARDPDSTTFYEQYF. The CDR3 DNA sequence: TGCAGTGCTAGAGATCCAGACTCCACTACTTTTTACGAGCAGTACTTC.

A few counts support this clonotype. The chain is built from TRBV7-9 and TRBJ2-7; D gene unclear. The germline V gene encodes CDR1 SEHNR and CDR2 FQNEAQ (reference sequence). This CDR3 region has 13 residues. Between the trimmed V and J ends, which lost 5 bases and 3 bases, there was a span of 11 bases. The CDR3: CASSPQDNYEQYF. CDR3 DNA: TGTGCCAGCAGCCCGCAAGACAACTACGAGCAGTACTTC.

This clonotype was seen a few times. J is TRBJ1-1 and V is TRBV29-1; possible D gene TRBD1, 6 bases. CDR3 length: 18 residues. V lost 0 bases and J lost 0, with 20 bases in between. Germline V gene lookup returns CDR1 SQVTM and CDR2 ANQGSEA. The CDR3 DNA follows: TGCAGCGTTGAAGAGACAGGACAGTATCGGCTTATGAACACTGAAGCTTTCTTT. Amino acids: CSVEETGQYRLMNTEAFF.

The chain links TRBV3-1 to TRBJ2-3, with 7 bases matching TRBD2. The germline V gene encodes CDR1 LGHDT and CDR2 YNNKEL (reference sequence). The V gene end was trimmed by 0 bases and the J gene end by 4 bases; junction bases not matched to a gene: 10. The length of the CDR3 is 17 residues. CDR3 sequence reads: CASSQELDPAGADTQYF. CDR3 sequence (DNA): TGTGCCAGCAGCCAAGAACTTGATCCGGCGGGAGCAGATACGCAGTATTTT.

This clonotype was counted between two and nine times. The CDR3 DNA follows: TGTGCCAGCAGCCCATTTAGCGGGAGAGGTGGGGAGACCCAGTACTTC. It specifies CASSPFSGRGGETQYF. This sequence joins TRBV12-3 or TRBV12-4 and TRBJ2-5; 9 positions agree with TRBD2. The CDR3 consists of 16 residues. V shed 6 bases, J shed 5 bases, and the junction held 13 bases outside the gene matches.

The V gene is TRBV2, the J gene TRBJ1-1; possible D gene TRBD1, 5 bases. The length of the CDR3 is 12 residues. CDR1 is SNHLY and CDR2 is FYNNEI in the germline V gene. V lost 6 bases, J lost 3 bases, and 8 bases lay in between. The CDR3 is CASSPGYTEAFF. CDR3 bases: TGTGCCAGCAGCCCAGGGTACACTGAAGCTTTCTTT.

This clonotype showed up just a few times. CDR3 nucleotide sequence: TGCAGCGTTCACCTCAGGGGGGGTTTGAACACTGAAGCTTTCTTT. Translation: CSVHLRGGLNTEAFF. The rearrangement joins TRBV29-1 to TRBJ1-1, with TRBD1 matching over 7 bases. The CDR3 has 15 amino acids. The germline gives CDR1 SQVTM, CDR2 ANQGSEA. The V segment lost 5 bases and the J segment 0 bases; nucleotides outside the gene matches: 9.

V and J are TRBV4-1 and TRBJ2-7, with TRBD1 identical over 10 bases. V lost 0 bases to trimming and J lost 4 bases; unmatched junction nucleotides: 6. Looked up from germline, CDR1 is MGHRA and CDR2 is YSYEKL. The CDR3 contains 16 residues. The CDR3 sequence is CASSQERGDRGYEQYF. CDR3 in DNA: TGCGCCAGCAGCCAAGAACGGGGGGACAGGGGATACGAGCAGTACTTC.

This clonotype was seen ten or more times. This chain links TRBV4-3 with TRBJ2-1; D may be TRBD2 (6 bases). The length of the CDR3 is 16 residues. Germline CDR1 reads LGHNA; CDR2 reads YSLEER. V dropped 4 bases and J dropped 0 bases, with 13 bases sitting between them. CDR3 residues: CASSPVETSSYNEQFF. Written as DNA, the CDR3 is TGCGCCAGCAGCCCAGTAGAGACTAGCTCCTACAATGAGCAGTTCTTC.

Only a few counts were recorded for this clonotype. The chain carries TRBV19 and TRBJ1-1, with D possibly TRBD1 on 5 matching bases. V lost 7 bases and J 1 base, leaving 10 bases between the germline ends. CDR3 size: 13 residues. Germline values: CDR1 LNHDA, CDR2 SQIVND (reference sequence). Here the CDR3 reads CASKTTANTEAFF. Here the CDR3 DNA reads TGTGCCAGTAAAACGACAGCGAACACTGAAGCTTTCTTT.

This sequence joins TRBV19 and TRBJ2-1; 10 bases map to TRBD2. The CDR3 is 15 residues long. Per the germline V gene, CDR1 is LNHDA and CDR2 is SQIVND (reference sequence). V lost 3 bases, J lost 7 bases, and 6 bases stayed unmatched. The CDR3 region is CASSISLAGVNEQFF. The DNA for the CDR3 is TGTGCCAGTAGTATTAGTCTAGCGGGAGTTAATGAGCAGTTCTTC.

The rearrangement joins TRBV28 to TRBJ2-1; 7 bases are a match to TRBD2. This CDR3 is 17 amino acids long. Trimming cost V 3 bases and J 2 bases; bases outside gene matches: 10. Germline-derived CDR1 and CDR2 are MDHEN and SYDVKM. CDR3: CASSFIGPSGAYNEQFF. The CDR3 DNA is TGTGCCAGCAGTTTTATAGGCCCTAGCGGCGCCTACAATGAGCAGTTCTTC.

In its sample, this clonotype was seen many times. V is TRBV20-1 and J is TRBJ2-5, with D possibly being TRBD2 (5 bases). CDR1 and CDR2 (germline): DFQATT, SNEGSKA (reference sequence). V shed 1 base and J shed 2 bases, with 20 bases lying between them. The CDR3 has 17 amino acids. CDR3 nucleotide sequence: TGCAGTGCTAGAGGTTCCCCGGACTTAGGCCCACAAGAGACCCAGTACTTC. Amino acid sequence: CSARGSPDLGPQETQYF.

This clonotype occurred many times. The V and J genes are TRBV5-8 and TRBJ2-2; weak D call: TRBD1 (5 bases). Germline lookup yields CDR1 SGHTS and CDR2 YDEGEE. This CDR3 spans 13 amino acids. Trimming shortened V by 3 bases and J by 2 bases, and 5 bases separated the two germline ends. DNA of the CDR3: TGTGCCAGCAGCTGGACAAACACCGGGGAGCTGTTTTTT. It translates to CASSWTNTGELFF.

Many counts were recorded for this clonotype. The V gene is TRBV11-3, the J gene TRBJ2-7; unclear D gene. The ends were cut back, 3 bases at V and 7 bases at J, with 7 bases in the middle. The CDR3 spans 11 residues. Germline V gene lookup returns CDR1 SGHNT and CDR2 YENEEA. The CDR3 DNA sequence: TGTGCCAGCAGCTTCGGGTGGGAGCAGTACTTC. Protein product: CASSFGWEQYF.

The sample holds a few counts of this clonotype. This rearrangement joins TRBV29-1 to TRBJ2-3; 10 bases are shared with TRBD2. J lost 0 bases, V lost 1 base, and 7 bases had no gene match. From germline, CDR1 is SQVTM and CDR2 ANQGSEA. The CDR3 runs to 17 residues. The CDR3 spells CSVEAPLAGRSTDTQYF. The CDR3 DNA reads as TGCAGCGTTGAAGCCCCACTAGCGGGGCGAAGCACAGATACGCAGTATTTT.

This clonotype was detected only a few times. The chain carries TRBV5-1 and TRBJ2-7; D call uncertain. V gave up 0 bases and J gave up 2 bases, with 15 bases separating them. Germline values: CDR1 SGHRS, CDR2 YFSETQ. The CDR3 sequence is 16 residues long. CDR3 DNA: TGCGCCAGCAGCTTGGGGTATTTCAGGTCGACCTACGAGCAGTACTTC. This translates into CASSLGYFRSTYEQYF.

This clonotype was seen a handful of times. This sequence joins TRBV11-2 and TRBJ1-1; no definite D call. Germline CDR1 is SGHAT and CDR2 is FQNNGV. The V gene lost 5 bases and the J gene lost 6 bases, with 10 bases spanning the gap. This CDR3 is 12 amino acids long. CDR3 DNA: TGTGCCAGCAGCCTATTTGGAGCTGAAGCTTTCTTT. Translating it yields CASSLFGAEAFF.